The 22 T cell receptor beta chains presented below share a single source sample, sequenced in a study of blood T cell repertoires in COVID-19 (dated by TCRdb to 2019 to 2021). Receptor amplification or capture employed the immunoSEQ multiplex PCR assay. TCRdb took this table from immuneACCESS and kept in-frame rearrangements with V and J called. Such tables lack part of the clones; where checked against another copy, unresolved V genes explain under half of the gap, and the rest is unexplained. The sample table lists more than 300,000 clones, around 89% of them with a count of one. The top ten hold about 1.2% of the sample. Sequencing was carried out using PBMCs or T cells enriched from blood (not recorded which). These receptors all stem from a woman between 18 and 29 years old who had recovered from COVID-19.

The CDR3 DNA reads TGCGCCAGCAGCTTGTGGTCCTTATACACAGGAAACACTGAAGCTTTCTTT. This translates into CASSLWSLYTGNTEAFF. The chain recombines TRBV5-1 with TRBJ1-1, with a tentative D call TRBD1 (5 bases). The V end was cut by 1 base, the J end by 2 bases, with 18 bases between. The CDR3 has 17 amino acids. Germline values: CDR1 SGHRS, CDR2 YFSETQ. The full variable domain, completed using reference TRBV5-1 and TRBJ1-1, is KAGVTQTPRYLIKTRGQQVTLSCSPISGHRSVSWYQQTPGQGLQFLFEYFSETQRNKGNFPGRFSGRQFSNSRSEMNVSTLELGDSALYLCASSLWSLYTGNTEAFFGQGTRLTVV.

The J gene is TRBJ1-2, the V gene TRBV4-1; no definite D call. This CDR3 is 14 amino acids long. Germline CDR1 is MGHRA and CDR2 is YSYEKL. Between the trimmed V and J ends, which lost 0 bases and 8 bases, there was a span of 13 bases. This CDR3 is CASSQDGGLRGYTF. The CDR3 DNA is TGCGCCAGCAGCCAAGATGGAGGGCTACGAGGCTACACCTTC.

The V gene is TRBV30, the J gene TRBJ2-7; D is perhaps TRBD2 (6 bases). The CDR3 has 14 residues. Trimming pared 2 bases from V and 4 bases from J, leaving 15 bases between. The V gene's germline CDR1 is GTSNPN and CDR2 SVGIG (reference sequence). As DNA, the CDR3 is TGTGCCTGGAGTTTGACCCCCGGGAGATACGAGCAGTACTTC. It encodes CAWSLTPGRYEQYF.

CDR3 amino acids: CASSPVGDRGDEQYF. The CDR3 coding sequence is TGTGCCAGCAGCCCAGTGGGGGACAGGGGTGACGAGCAGTACTTC. The gene calls are TRBV11-2 and TRBJ2-7; 10 bases are shared with TRBD1. This CDR3 spans 15 amino acids. The ends lost 5 bases at V and 5 bases at J; junction bases unmatched: 9. The germline V gene encodes CDR1 SGHAT and CDR2 FQNNGV.

The V call is TRBV9, the J call TRBJ2-7; the D gene is possibly TRBD2 (5 bases). Germline CDR1 and CDR2: SGDLS and YYNGEE. The length of the CDR3 is 14 residues. V shed 0 bases and J shed 4 bases, with 11 bases lying between them. The CDR3 sequence: CASSVGGPPYEQYF. The CDR3 DNA reads TGTGCCAGCAGCGTAGGCGGGCCCCCTTACGAGCAGTACTTC.

The J gene is TRBJ2-5, the V gene TRBV7-2, with D unclear. Germline V gene sequence: CDR1 SGHTA, CDR2 FQGNSA. CDR3 length: 15 amino acids. V was trimmed by 0 bases and J by 4 bases, leaving 12 bases between them. CDR3 region: CASSLARGYRETQYF. The CDR3 DNA follows: TGTGCCAGCAGCTTAGCGCGAGGATATCGAGAGACCCAGTACTTC.

The CDR3 region has the DNA TGCGCCAGCAGCCAAGATCGACTAGCGGGGGTCACAGATACGCAGTATTTT. Residues: CASSQDRLAGVTDTQYF. The genes are TRBV4-3 and TRBJ2-3, with 12 bases lining up with TRBD2. With V trimmed by 0 bases and J by 2 bases, 3 bases remained unmatched. CDR1 is LGHNA and CDR2 is YSLEER in the germline V gene. The CDR3 covers 17 residues.

The rearrangement joins TRBV6-2 or TRBV6-3 to TRBJ1-5; 10 nucleotides agree with TRBD1. The CDR3 is 16 residues long. CDR1 is MNHEY, CDR2 SVGEGT, per germline. After removal of 8 bases from V and 4 bases from J, the junction contained 11 bases not matched to a gene. The CDR3 sequence is CASGPLGQGGNQPQHF. In DNA form, the CDR3 reads TGTGCCAGCGGCCCCTTAGGACAGGGGGGTAATCAGCCCCAGCATTTT.

V and J are TRBV30 and TRBJ1-6, with D perhaps matching TRBD1 (5 bases). The CDR3 runs 16 residues. Trimming took off 5 bases at V and 9 bases at J, with 23 bases between the two ends. Germline values: CDR1 GTSNPN, CDR2 SVGIG (reference sequence). This chain's CDR3 is CAWGARAQTVRSPLHF. The CDR3 coding sequence is TGTGCCTGGGGGGCCCGAGCACAGACCGTTCGTTCACCCCTCCACTTT.

The V call is TRBV5-8, the J call TRBJ2-2; TRBD1 matches 7 bases. The CDR3 sequence is 16 residues long. Germline V gene data show CDR1 as SGHTS and CDR2 as YDEGEE. V lost 2 bases and J lost 2; bases outside the gene matches: 6. The CDR3 DNA reads TGTGCCAGCAGCTTTTCGGCAGGGGGAAACACCGGGGAGCTGTTTTTT. Encoded protein: CASSFSAGGNTGELFF.

The chain links TRBV2 to TRBJ2-1; TRBD2 matches 8 bases. V lost 6 bases, J lost 4 bases, and 5 bases stayed unmatched. The CDR3 is made up of 14 amino acids. Germline CDR1 SNHLY, CDR2 FYNNEI. The CDR3 spells CASSQAGVYNEQFF. In DNA form, the CDR3 reads TGTGCCAGCAGCCAAGCGGGGGTATACAATGAGCAGTTCTTC.

This chain uses TRBV30 with TRBJ1-3; tentative D call: TRBD1 (6 bases). The ends were cut back, 0 bases at V and 0 bases at J, with 9 bases in the middle. This CDR3 comprises 15 residues. Germline-derived CDR1 and CDR2 are GTSNPN and SVGIG (reference sequence). As DNA, the CDR3 is TGTGCCTGGAGTGTCGGACAGCTCTCTGGAAACACCATATATTTT. It encodes CAWSVGQLSGNTIYF.

The table lists this clone with a few counts. The rearrangement uses TRBV5-6 and TRBJ1-2; no firm D call. Per the germline V gene, CDR1 is SGHDT and CDR2 is YYEEEE. The germline V and J ends were trimmed by 2 bases and 8 bases, with 16 bases remaining between them. The CDR3 length is 14 residues. CDR3 loop: CASSLEQRARGYTF. The DNA of the CDR3 is TGTGCCAGCAGCTTAGAGCAGCGAGCGAGGGGCTACACCTTC.

The chain recombines TRBV6-4 with TRBJ2-3; TRBD2 matches 8 bases. This CDR3 has 15 residues. J gave up 11 bases and V 4 bases, and 14 bases lay outside the gene matches. Looked up from germline, CDR1 is MRHNA and CDR2 is SNTAGT. CDR3: CASSVYSGAAYRQYF. The CDR3 coding sequence is TGTGCCAGCAGTGTTTATAGCGGGGCCGCATATCGGCAGTATTTT.

V is TRBV5-6 and J is TRBJ1-3, with 8 bases that match TRBD1. V was clipped by 7 bases and J by 0 bases; unmatched bases: 9. Germline CDR1 SGHDT, CDR2 YYEEEE. The CDR3 loop spans 16 amino acids. DNA for the CDR3: TGTGCCAGCTCGTCCGGGACAGGATTCTCTGGAAACACCATATATTTT. This sequence encodes CASSSGTGFSGNTIYF.

V gene TRBV6-5 combines with J gene TRBJ1-2; 8 nucleotides agree with TRBD1. The CDR3 runs to 13 residues. Unmatched junction bases numbered 6, after V lost 6 bases and J lost 6 bases. CDR1 is MNHEY and CDR2 is SVGAGI in the germline V gene. CDR3 nucleotide sequence: TGTGCCAGCAGCCGACAGGGGCGGCATGGCTACACCTTC. It is translated as CASSRQGRHGYTF.

DNA for the CDR3: TGTGCCAGCAGCTTCAGCTTAGCGGGGGCAGATACGCAGTATTTT. The encoded protein is CASSFSLAGADTQYF. The chain recombines TRBV7-9 with TRBJ2-3, with 9 bases fitting TRBD2. Unmatched junction bases numbered 5, after V lost 3 bases and J lost 4 bases. CDR1 and CDR2 (germline): SEHNR, FQNEAQ (reference sequence). There are 15 residues in the CDR3.

The gene calls are TRBV5-1 and TRBJ2-5; D is perhaps TRBD2 (5 bases). The germline V gene has CDR1 SGHRS and CDR2 YFSETQ. The CDR3 spans 16 residues. The V gene lost 4 bases and the J gene lost 5 bases, with 21 bases spanning the gap. This CDR3 is CASSPGTATRWETQYF. Written as DNA, the CDR3 is TGCGCCAGCAGCCCGGGTACCGCCACTAGATGGGAGACCCAGTACTTC.

The rearrangement joins TRBV5-1 to TRBJ2-2, with a possible D match to TRBD1 (6 bases). The V end was cut by 4 bases, the J end by 5 bases, with 18 bases between. Germline CDR1 and CDR2: SGHRS and YFSETQ. The CDR3 runs to 16 residues. CDR3 protein: CASSNTHRVGTGELFF. CDR3 sequence (DNA): TGCGCCAGCAGCAACACACACAGGGTCGGAACCGGGGAGCTGTTTTTT.

The chain links TRBV3-1 (or the pseudogene TRBV3-2) to TRBJ2-2; D gene uncertain. Germline-derived CDR1 and CDR2 are LGHDT and YNNKEL (reference sequence). The CDR3 totals 14 residues. V gave up 2 bases and J gave up 6 bases, with 10 bases separating them. This chain's CDR3 is CASSQIALAGELFF. The CDR3 region has the DNA TGTGCCAGCAGCCAAATTGCGTTGGCCGGGGAGCTGTTTTTT.

As to this clone: Other DNA sequences from this sample encode an identical CDR3 as well. The chain employs TRBV12-3 or TRBV12-4 and TRBJ2-1; 9 nucleotides align to TRBD1. The CDR3 consists of 13 residues. With V trimmed by 6 bases and J by 7 bases, 4 bases remained unmatched. Here the CDR3 reads CASRQGARNEQFF. The CDR3 coding sequence is TGTGCCAGCAGACAGGGGGCTAGGAATGAGCAGTTCTTC.

J is TRBJ1-2 and V is TRBV6-5; D is possibly TRBD1 (6 bases). The V gene lost 6 bases and the J gene lost 6 bases, with 20 bases spanning the gap. The CDR3 length is 15 residues. Germline CDR1 is MNHEY and CDR2 is SVGAGI. For the CDR3, the DNA is TGTGCCAGCAGATTACGGTCAGGGGATTGGAATGGCTACACCTTC. Residues: CASRLRSGDWNGYTF.